This TCR beta chain was recovered during a study of CDR3 diversity in severe acne. This clonotype was counted ten times or more. Germline V CDR1 and CDR2: SSHAT, FNYEAQ (reference sequence). This CDR3 contains 15 residues. TCRdb ran MiXCR on the PCR reads and lists one entry per CDR3 protein. This table holds more than 85,000 distinct CDR3 sequences, about half found once. Input material: blood. This chain links TRBV7-7 with TRBJ2-1; 13 nucleotides agree with TRBD2. The clonotype comes from a male donor with acne. CDR3 residues: CASQRTSGGLNEQFF. In nucleotides, the CDR3 is TGTGCTAGCCAGCGGACTAGCGGGGGATTGAATGAGCAGTTCTTC.